This entry concerns a single TCR beta chain. Its antigen is not known. The study ran its PCR with 60 Vbeta and 13 Jbeta primers. Data came from immunoSEQ multiplex PCR; TCRdb stores just in-frame clones and leaves some out. The sample holds some 170,000 clones; 75% to 80% are singletons and the top ten take about 6.4%. The CDR3 spans 15 residues. V was clipped by 6 bases and J by 2 bases, with 16 bases between them. Germline CDR1 LNHDA, CDR2 SQIVND (reference sequence). This sample is part of a study of cytomegalovirus exposure and HLA in healthy donors. Study-level points and caveats: In a later analysis, TCR association rates varied by HLA locus: DRB1 most, HLA-C fewest. Most TCR beta V segments were productive about 87% or about 30% of the time in an earlier analysis.

Sequencing input: PBMCs. The V call is TRBV19, the J call TRBJ1-2; weak D call: TRBD1 (5 bases). The sequence was obtained from a man aged 40-55 years in good health and CMV-seropositive. The CDR3 bases are TGTGCCAGTAGACCTCCTCGGGGGACGAACTATGGCTACACCTTC. Residues: CASRPPRGTNYGYTF.